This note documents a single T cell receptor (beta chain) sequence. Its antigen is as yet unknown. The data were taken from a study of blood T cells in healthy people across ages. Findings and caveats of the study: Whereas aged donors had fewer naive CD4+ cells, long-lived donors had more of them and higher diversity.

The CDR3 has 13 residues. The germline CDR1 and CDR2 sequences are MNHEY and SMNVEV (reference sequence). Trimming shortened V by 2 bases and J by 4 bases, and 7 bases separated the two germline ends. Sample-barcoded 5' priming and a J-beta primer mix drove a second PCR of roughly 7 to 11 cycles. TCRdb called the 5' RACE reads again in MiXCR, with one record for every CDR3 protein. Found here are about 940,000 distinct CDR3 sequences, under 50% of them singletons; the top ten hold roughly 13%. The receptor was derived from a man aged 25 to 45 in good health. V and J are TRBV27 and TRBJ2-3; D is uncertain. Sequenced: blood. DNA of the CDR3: TGTGCCAGCAGTTTAGGGAAGGCAGATACGCAGTATTTT. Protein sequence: CASSLGKADTQYF.